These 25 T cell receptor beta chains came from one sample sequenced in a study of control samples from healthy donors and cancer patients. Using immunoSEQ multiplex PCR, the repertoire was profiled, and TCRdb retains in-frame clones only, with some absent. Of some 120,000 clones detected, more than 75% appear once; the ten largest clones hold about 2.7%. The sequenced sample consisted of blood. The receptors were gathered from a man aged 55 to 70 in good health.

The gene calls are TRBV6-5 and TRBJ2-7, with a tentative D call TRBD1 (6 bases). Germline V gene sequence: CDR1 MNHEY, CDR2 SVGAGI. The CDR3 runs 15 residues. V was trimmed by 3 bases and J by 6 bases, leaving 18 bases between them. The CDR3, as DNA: TGTGCCAGCAGTTATTCAGGATCGGACAGCCTCGAGCAGTACTTC. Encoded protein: CASSYSGSDSLEQYF.

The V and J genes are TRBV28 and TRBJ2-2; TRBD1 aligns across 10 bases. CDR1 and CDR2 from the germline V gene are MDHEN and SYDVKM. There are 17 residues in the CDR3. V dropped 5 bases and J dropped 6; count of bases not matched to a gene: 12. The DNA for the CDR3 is TGTGCCAGCAGTCGCACCCCCGGGACAGGGGCCGCCGGGGAGCTGTTTTTT. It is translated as CASSRTPGTGAAGELFF.

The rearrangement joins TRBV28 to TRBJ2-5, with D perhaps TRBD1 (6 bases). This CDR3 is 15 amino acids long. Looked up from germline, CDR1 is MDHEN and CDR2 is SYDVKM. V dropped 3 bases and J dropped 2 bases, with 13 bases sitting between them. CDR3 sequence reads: CASSFSGRGQETQYF. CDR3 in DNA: TGTGCCAGCAGTTTTAGTGGCAGGGGACAAGAGACCCAGTACTTC.

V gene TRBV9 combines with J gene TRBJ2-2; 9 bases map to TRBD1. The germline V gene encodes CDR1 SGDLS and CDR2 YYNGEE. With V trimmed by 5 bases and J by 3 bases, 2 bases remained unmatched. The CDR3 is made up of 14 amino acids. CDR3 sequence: CASRQGADTGELFF. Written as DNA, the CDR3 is TGTGCCAGCAGACAGGGGGCAGACACCGGGGAGCTGTTTTTT.

The DNA of the CDR3 is TGCAGCGTGAGGACAGGGAGTGAGCAGTACTTC. It encodes CSVRTGSEQYF. The rearrangement joins TRBV29-1 to TRBJ2-7; 8 bases are a match to TRBD1. The junction had 5 bases not matched to a gene; V was cut back by 6 bases and J by 7 bases. Germline CDR1 SQVTM, CDR2 ANQGSEA. This CDR3 is built from 11 residues.

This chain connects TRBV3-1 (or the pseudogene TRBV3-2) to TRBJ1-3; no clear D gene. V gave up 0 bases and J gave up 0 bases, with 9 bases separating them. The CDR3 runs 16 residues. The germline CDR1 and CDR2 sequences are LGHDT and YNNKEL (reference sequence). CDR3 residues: CASSQDPRTSGNTIYF. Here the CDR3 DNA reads TGTGCCAGCAGCCAAGATCCGCGAACCTCTGGAAACACCATATATTTT.

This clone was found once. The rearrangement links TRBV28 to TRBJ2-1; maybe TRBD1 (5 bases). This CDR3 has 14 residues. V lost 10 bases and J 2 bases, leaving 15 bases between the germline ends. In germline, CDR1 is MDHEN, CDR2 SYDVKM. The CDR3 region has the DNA TGTGCCACGTTTGGCAGGGTCCCCTACAATGAGCAGTTCTTC. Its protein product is CATFGRVPYNEQFF.

CDR3 coding DNA: TGTGCCAGCAGCCAAAACCCATACTATGGCTACACCTTC. It translates to CASSQNPYYGYTF. The V call is TRBV3-1 (or the pseudogene TRBV3-2), the J call TRBJ1-2; D is unresolved. The CDR3 sequence is 13 residues long. CDR1 is LGHDT, CDR2 YNNKEL, per germline (reference sequence). The V end was cut by 2 bases, the J end by 3 bases, with 7 bases between.

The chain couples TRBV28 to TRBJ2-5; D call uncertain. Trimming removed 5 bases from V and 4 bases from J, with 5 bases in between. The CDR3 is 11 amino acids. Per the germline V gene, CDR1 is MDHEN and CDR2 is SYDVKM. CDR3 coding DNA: TGTGCCAGCAGTATAAGAGAGACCCAGTACTTC. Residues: CASSIRETQYF.

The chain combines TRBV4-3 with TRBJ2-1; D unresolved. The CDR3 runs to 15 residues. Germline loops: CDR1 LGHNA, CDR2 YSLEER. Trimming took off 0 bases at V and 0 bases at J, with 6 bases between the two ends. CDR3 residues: CASSQDRSSYNEQFF. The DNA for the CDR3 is TGCGCCAGCAGCCAAGATAGGAGCTCCTACAATGAGCAGTTCTTC.

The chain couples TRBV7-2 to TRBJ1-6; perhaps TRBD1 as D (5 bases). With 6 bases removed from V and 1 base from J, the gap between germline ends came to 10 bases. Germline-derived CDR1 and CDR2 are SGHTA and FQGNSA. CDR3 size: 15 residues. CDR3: CASRGRGSYNSPLHF. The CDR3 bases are TGTGCCAGCAGGGGGCGCGGGTCCTATAATTCACCCCTCCACTTT.

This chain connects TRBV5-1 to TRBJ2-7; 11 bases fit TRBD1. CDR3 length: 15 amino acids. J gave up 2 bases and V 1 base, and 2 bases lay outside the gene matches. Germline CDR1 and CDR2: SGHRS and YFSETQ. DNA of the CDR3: TGCGCCAGCAGCTTGTTGGGACAGGGGGCCTACGAGCAGTACTTC. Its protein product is CASSLLGQGAYEQYF.

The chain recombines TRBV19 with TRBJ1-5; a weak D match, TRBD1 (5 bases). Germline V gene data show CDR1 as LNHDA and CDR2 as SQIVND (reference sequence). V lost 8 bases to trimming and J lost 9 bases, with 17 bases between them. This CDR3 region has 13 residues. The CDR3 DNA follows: TGTGCCAGTTCAGGGTTAGGGCCCTCGCCCCAGCATTTT. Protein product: CASSGLGPSPQHF.

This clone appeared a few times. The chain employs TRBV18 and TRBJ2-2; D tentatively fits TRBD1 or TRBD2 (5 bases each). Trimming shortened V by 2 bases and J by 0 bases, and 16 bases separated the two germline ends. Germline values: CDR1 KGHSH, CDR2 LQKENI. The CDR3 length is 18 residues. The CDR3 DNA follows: TGTGCCAGCTCACCAGTTGGGACCACTTACGCGAACACCGGGGAGCTGTTTTTT. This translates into CASSPVGTTYANTGELFF.

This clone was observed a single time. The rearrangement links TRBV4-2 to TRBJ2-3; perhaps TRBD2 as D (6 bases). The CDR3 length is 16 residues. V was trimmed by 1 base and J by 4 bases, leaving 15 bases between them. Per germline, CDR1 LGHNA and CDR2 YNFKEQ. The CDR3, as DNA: TGTGCCAGCAGCCAAGGCGAACGGGGAGGTGCAGATACGCAGTATTTT. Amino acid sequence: CASSQGERGGADTQYF.

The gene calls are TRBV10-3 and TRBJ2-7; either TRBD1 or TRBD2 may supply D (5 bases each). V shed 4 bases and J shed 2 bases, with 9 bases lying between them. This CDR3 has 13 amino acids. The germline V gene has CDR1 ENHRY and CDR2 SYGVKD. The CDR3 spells CAISVGPPYEQYF. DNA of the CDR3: TGTGCCATCAGTGTGGGACCTCCCTACGAGCAGTACTTC.

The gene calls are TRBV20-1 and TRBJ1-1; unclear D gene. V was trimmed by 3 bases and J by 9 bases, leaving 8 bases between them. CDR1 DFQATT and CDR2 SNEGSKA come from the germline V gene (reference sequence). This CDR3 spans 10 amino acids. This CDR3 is CSASEEQAFF. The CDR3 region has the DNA TGCAGTGCTAGCGAGGAGCAAGCTTTCTTT.

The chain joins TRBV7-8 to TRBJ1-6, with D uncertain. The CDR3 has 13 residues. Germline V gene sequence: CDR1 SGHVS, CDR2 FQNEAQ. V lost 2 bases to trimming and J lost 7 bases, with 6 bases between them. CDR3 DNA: TGTGCCAGCAGCTTATTGACGAATTCACCCCTCCACTTT. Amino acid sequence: CASSLLTNSPLHF.

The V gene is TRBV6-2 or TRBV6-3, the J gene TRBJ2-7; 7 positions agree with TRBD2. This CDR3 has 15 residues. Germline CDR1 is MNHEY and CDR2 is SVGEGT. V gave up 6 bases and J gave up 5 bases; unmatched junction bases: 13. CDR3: CASSPPGGPSNEQYF. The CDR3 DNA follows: TGTGCCAGCAGCCCGCCGGGGGGACCGAGCAACGAGCAGTACTTC.

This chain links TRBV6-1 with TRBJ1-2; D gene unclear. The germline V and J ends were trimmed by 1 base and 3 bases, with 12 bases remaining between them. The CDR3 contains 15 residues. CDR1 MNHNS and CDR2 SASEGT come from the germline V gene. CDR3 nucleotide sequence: TGTGCCAGCAGTGAAGGGTTCACGGTTTACTATGGCTACACCTTC. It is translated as CASSEGFTVYYGYTF.

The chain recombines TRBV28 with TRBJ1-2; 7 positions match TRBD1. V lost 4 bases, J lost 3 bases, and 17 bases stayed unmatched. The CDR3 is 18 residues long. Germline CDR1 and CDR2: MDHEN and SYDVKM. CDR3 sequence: CASSSATGTVNKDYGYTF. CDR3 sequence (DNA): TGTGCCAGCAGTTCCGCAACCGGGACAGTCAACAAGGACTATGGCTACACCTTC.

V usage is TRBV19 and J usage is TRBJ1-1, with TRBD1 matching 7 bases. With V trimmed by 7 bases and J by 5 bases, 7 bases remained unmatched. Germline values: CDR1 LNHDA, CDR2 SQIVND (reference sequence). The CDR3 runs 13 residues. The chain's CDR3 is CASKTGVGTEAFF. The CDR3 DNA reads TGTGCCAGTAAAACAGGGGTAGGGACTGAAGCTTTCTTT. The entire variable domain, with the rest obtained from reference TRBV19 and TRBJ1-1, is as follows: DGGITQSPKYLFRKEGQNVTLSCEQNLNHDAMYWYRQDPGQGLRLIYYSQIVNDFQKGDIAEGYSVSREKKESFPLTVTSAQKNPTAFYLCASKTGVGTEAFFGQGTRLTVV.

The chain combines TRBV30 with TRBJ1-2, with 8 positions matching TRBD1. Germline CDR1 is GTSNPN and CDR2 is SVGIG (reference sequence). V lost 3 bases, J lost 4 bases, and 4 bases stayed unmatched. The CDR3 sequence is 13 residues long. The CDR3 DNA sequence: TGTGCCTGGAGAGAGGACAGGGTCTATGGCTACACCTTC. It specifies CAWREDRVYGYTF.

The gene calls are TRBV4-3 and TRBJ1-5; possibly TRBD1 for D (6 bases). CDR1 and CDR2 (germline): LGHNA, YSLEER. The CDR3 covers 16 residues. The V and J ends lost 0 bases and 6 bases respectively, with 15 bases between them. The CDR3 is CASSQDRGGWGQPQHF. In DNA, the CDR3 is TGCGCCAGCAGCCAAGATAGGGGGGGCTGGGGTCAGCCCCAGCATTTT.

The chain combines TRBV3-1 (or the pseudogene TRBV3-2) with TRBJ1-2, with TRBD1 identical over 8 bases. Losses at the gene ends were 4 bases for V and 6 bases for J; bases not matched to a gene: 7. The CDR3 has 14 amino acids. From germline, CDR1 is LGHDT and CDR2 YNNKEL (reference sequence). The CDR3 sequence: CASSPGQEWDGYTF. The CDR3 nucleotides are TGTGCCAGCAGCCCGGGACAGGAGTGGGATGGCTACACCTTC.